This T cell receptor beta chain was observed in a study of T cell changes during pregnancy in multiple sclerosis. The CDR3 is 15 amino acids. CDR1 is MGHDK, CDR2 SYGVNS, per germline. Germline trimming cut 7 bases from V and 6 bases from J; bases unmatched to any gene: 10. Using immunoSEQ multiplex PCR, the repertoire was profiled, and TCRdb retains in-frame clones only, with some absent. The sample yields 100,000 or so clones, approximately 92% seen once. This sequence was found in a female donor with multiple sclerosis, enrolled in a pregnancy study. The V gene is TRBV25-1, the J gene TRBJ2-3; 10 bases agree with TRBD2. Sample: peripheral blood, taken after pregnancy. The CDR3 spells CASNLAGVHGDTQYF. CDR3 DNA: TGTGCCAGCAATCTAGCGGGGGTCCATGGTGATACGCAGTATTTT.